Shown below are 10 T cell receptor beta chains from a single sample sequenced in a study of shared clonotypes between healthy human individuals. It was CD45RO-negative cells, positively selected for CCR7, that made up naive CD8 cells, with terminally differentiated effector memory CD45RA+ cells excluded. The assay was immunoSEQ multiplex PCR, and TCRdb's table has in-frame clones only and misses some. The repertoire consists of roughly 2.1 million clones, with 85% to 95% occurring once and the leading ten covering approximately 1.7%. The sample was naive CD8+ T cells from PBMCs. The source of these receptors is a man aged 18-30 years in good health. Some clones in this sample may be carry-over from other donors' samples.

V and J are TRBV15 and TRBJ2-3, with D possibly TRBD1 on 6 matching bases. There are 15 residues in the CDR3. The V end lost 5 bases, the J end lost 0 bases, and 12 bases lay between the germline ends. The V gene's germline CDR1 is LNHNV and CDR2 YYDKDF (reference sequence). The CDR3 loop reads CATSPGTYSTDTQYF. Written as DNA, the CDR3 is TGTGCCACCAGCCCCGGGACATATAGCACAGATACGCAGTATTTT.

The sample holds one count of this clone. CDR3 amino acids: CASSLGGRQPQHF. In DNA form, the CDR3 reads TGTGCCAGCAGCTTAGGGGGGAGGCAGCCCCAGCATTTT. V is TRBV7-9 and J is TRBJ1-5; D is perhaps TRBD1 (5 bases). The V end was cut by 1 base, the J end by 7 bases, with 8 bases between. The CDR3 has 13 residues. Germline CDR1 reads SEHNR; CDR2 reads FQNEAQ (reference sequence).

This clone was detected only a few times. This sequence joins TRBV2 and TRBJ1-1; 7 bases are shared with TRBD1. The V segment lost 8 bases and the J segment 0 bases; nucleotides outside the gene matches: 6. Germline assignment: CDR1 SNHLY and CDR2 FYNNEI. This CDR3 has 14 amino acids. CDR3 in DNA: TGTGCCAGCCCTGGGACAGTTATGAACACTGAAGCTTTCTTT. This sequence encodes CASPGTVMNTEAFF.

This clone was seen only once. The chain links TRBV27 to TRBJ2-7; D is perhaps TRBD2 (6 bases). V lost 2 bases to trimming and J lost 2 bases, with 10 bases between them. This CDR3 has 14 residues. Germline CDR1 reads MNHEY; CDR2 reads SMNVEV (reference sequence). This CDR3 reads CASSLGGATYEQYF. CDR3 DNA sequence: TGTGCCAGCAGTTTAGGCGGGGCTACCTACGAGCAGTACTTC.

The V and J genes are TRBV4-1 and TRBJ1-2; D possibly corresponds to TRBD1 (5 bases). The CDR3 totals 17 residues. Trimming removed 0 bases at V and 4 bases at J, with 18 bases between. From germline, CDR1 is MGHRA and CDR2 YSYEKL. In DNA, the CDR3 is TGCGCCAGCAGCCAAGAGGAGGGGCGGCTAAATTCCTATGGCTACACCTTC. Its protein is CASSQEEGRLNSYGYTF.

The V and J genes are TRBV27 and TRBJ2-7; D not resolved. Trimming removed 3 bases from V and 0 bases from J, with 6 bases in between. This CDR3 is built from 13 residues. Looked up from germline, CDR1 is MNHEY and CDR2 is SMNVEV (reference sequence). CDR3 sequence (DNA): TGTGCCAGCAGTTTTGCAAACTCCTACGAGCAGTACTTC. It yields the protein CASSFANSYEQYF.

This chain connects TRBV19 to TRBJ2-1; 8 bases agree with TRBD2. The germline V gene has CDR1 LNHDA and CDR2 SQIVND (reference sequence). V shed 3 bases and J 4 bases; nucleotides not matched to a gene: 11. The CDR3 contains 17 residues. This chain's CDR3 is CASSIREAGAIYNEQFF. The CDR3 DNA reads TGTGCCAGTAGTATTCGAGAAGCGGGAGCGATTTACAATGAGCAGTTCTTC. Complete variable domain (other parts from reference TRBV19 and TRBJ2-1): DGGITQSPKYLFRKEGQNVTLSCEQNLNHDAMYWYRQDPGQGLRLIYYSQIVNDFQKGDIAEGYSVSREKKESFPLTVTSAQKNPTAFYLCASSIREAGAIYNEQFFGPGTRLTVL.

The chain uses TRBV4-3 and TRBJ2-3, with 7 bases matching TRBD2. The CDR3 has 16 residues. Losses at the gene ends were 3 bases for V and 0 bases for J; bases not matched to a gene: 6. Germline CDR1 reads LGHNA; CDR2 reads YSLEER. CDR3 in amino acids: CASSQGWGGSTDTQYF. The CDR3, as DNA: TGCGCCAGCAGCCAGGGCTGGGGGGGAAGCACAGATACGCAGTATTTT.

The chain has TRBV11-2 and TRBJ2-1, with D possibly matching TRBD1 (6 bases). Germline values: CDR1 SGHAT, CDR2 FQNNGV. The V and J ends lost 5 bases and 6 bases respectively, with 11 bases between them. The CDR3 is 13 amino acids. For the CDR3, the DNA is TGTGCCAGCAGCCGAGGACAGCTCAATGAGCAGTTCTTC. Protein: CASSRGQLNEQFF.

J is TRBJ2-1 and V is TRBV6-5, with unresolved D. V lost 2 bases and J 8 bases, leaving 10 bases between the germline ends. The CDR3 runs to 13 residues. Germline values: CDR1 MNHEY, CDR2 SVGAGI. CDR3: CASSYRYWDEQFF. CDR3 nucleotide sequence: TGTGCCAGCAGTTACAGGTATTGGGATGAGCAGTTCTTC.